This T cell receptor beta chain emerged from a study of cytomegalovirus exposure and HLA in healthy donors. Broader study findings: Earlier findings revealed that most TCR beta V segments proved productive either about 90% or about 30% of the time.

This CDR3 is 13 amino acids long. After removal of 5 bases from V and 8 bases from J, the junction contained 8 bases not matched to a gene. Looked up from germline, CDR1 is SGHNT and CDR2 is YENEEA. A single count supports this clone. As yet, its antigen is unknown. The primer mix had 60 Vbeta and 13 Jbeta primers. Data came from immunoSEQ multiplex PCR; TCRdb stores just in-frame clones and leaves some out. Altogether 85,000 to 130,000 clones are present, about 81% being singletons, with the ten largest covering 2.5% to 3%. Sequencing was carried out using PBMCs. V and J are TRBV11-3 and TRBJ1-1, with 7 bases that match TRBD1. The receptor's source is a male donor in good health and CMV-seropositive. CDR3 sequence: CASSRARDREAFF. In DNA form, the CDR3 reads TGTGCCAGCAGCCGAGCCCGGGACAGAGAAGCTTTCTTT. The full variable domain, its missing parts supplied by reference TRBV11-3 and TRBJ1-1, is EAGVVQSPRYKIIEKKQPVAFWCNPISGHNTLYWYLQNLGQGPELLIRYENEEAVDDSQLPKDRFSAERLKGVDSTLKIQPAELGDSAVYLCASSRARDREAFFGQGTRLTVV.